This T cell receptor (beta chain) was documented in a study of blood T cell repertoires in COVID-19. Study details: The United States, Italy and Spain were the sources of the acute and convalescent COVID-19 samples. PBMCs, B-cell-depleted T cells, or T cells were the source of the cDNA or gDNA that made up the material.

On this clone itself: The junction differs from germline at one of its ends, possibly a read error.

Per the original data handling: Estimation of nucleated cell counts was performed using reference gene primer amplification. Using immunoSEQ multiplex PCR, the repertoire was profiled, and TCRdb retains in-frame clones only, with some absent. V and J calls and clone size are those listed in that table; D and trimming were worked out from the DNA. The sample lists 300,000 to 450,000 clones; almost 90% were seen once. The germline V gene has CDR1 SGHDT and CDR2 YYEEEE. This CDR3 is built from 12 residues. The chain recombines TRBV5-6 with TRBJ2-7; 8 positions match TRBD1. The TCR comes from a woman in her 30s who had been exposed to COVID-19. Sequencing input: PBMCs or T cells enriched from blood (not recorded which). CDR3 in amino acids: CASSLDRVQQYF. The CDR3 DNA reads as TGTGCCAGCAGTTTGGACAGGGTCCAGCAGTACTTC.